Below are 20 T cell receptor beta chains sequenced from a single sample in a study of T-cell reconstitution after alpha-beta-depleted transplantation in children (dated by TCRdb to about 2016). Explained via the paper, the treatment or condition label denotes: allogeneic hematopoietic cell transplantation with graft depleted of TCRalphabeta T cells and CD19 B cells. Library prep was done by PCR. These reads were obtained on an Illumina HiSeq 2500. TCR library preparation used molecular barcoding, with unique molecular identifiers applied to normalize quantification of the TCRbeta repertoire. The public sequencing data were trimmed at Q25 with fastp and processed into clonotypes with MiXCR by TCRdb, which kept only in-frame beta chains. Entries are consolidated by CDR3 protein sequence, retaining the most common genes and DNA. For this sample the table gives approximately 220,000 distinct CDR3 sequences, of which roughly 18% were detected only once. The ten largest make up 43% of the sample.

The sequences come from PBMCs, mostly from graft donor cells, collected 360 days after TCRalphabeta/CD19-depleted stem cell transplant. Source of these receptors: a male patient between 2 and 15 years old who had a stem cell transplant for acute lymphoblastic leukemia, so the T cells may come from the graft donor.

In this sample, this clonotype turned up a few times. V usage is TRBV12-3 or TRBV12-4 and J usage is TRBJ2-1; 13 bases are shared with TRBD2. There are 14 residues in the CDR3. The V segment lost 10 bases and the J segment 13 bases; nucleotides outside the gene matches: 13. CDR3 nucleotides: TGTGCCACCGAAACTAGCGGGGGGGACCTTGGTCAGTTCTTC. This codes for CATETSGGDLGQFF.

This sequence joins TRBV18 and TRBJ2-5; D uncertain. The CDR3 is 12 amino acids. Per the germline V gene, CDR1 is KGHSH and CDR2 is LQKENI. V was pared by 4 bases and J by 3 bases, with 6 bases between. The CDR3 sequence: CASSQEEETQYF. Here the CDR3 DNA reads TGTGCCAGCTCACAAGAGGAAGAGACCCAGTACTTC.

The rearrangement links TRBV7-2 to TRBJ2-4; D is undetermined. V lost 2 bases and J lost 3, with 8 bases in between. This CDR3 spans 14 amino acids. Germline V gene sequence: CDR1 SGHTA, CDR2 FQGNSA. Here the CDR3 reads CASSLLASKNIQYF. The CDR3 DNA reads TGTGCCAGCAGCTTATTGGCCAGCAAAAACATTCAGTACTTC. Variable domain in full (rest from reference TRBV7-2 and TRBJ2-4): GAGVSQSPSNKVTEKGKDVELRCDPISGHTALYWYRQSLGQGLEFLIYFQGNSAPDKSGLPSDRFSAERTGGSVSTLTIQRTQQEDSAVYLCASSLLASKNIQYFGAGTRLSVL.

This clonotype is large by share. V gene TRBV13 combines with J gene TRBJ2-7; 7 bases are shared with TRBD1. The germline gives CDR1 PRHDT, CDR2 FYEKMQ (reference sequence). The CDR3 is 14 amino acids. V lost 2 bases, J lost 5 bases, and 6 bases stayed unmatched. CDR3 bases: TGTGCCAGCAGCTTACGACAGGGATCGCACGAGCAGTACTTC. Translation: CASSLRQGSHEQYF.

This chain uses TRBV5-1 with TRBJ2-2, with D unclear. Germline CDR1 and CDR2: SGHRS and YFSETQ. The ends were cut back, 5 bases at V and 3 bases at J, with 11 bases in the middle. This CDR3 spans 14 amino acids. This CDR3 is CASSKGADTGELFF. The CDR3 DNA follows: TGCGCCAGCAGTAAGGGCGCGGACACCGGGGAGCTGTTTTTT.

This clonotype showed up just a few times. The chain uses TRBV5-1 and TRBJ2-1; maybe TRBD2 (6 bases). The germline V gene encodes CDR1 SGHRS and CDR2 YFSETQ. V was pared by 5 bases and J by 2 bases, with 11 bases between. CDR3 length: 14 residues. The chain's CDR3 is CASSLEGTYNEQFF. The CDR3 bases are TGCGCCAGCAGTCTGGAGGGAACCTACAATGAGCAGTTCTTC.

This clonotype came up many times. The gene calls are TRBV12-5 and TRBJ1-5, with 7 bases fitting TRBD1. The CDR3 totals 13 residues. Germline V gene sequence: CDR1 LGHNT, CDR2 FRNRAP. V lost 6 bases and J lost 5; bases outside the gene matches: 4. As DNA, the CDR3 is TGTGCTAGTGGCCGGGACAGCTATCAGCCCCAGCATTTT. Translated, it gives CASGRDSYQPQHF.

Ten or more counts support this clonotype. The chain carries TRBV10-3 and TRBJ2-1; possibly TRBD1 or TRBD2 for D (5 bases each). The germline gives CDR1 ENHRY, CDR2 SYGVKD. CDR3 length: 13 residues. Trimming removed 9 bases from V and 2 bases from J, with 11 bases in between. The DNA of the CDR3 is TGTGCCATTCGGGACGATCCCTACAATGAGCAGTTCTTC. Protein sequence: CAIRDDPYNEQFF.

The chain recombines TRBV20-1 with TRBJ2-1; D ambiguous. This CDR3 region has 14 residues. Trimming shortened V by 0 bases and J by 6 bases, and 12 bases separated the two germline ends. Looked up from germline, CDR1 is DFQATT and CDR2 is SNEGSKA (reference sequence). CDR3 loop: CSAREPLRLNEQFF. The CDR3 DNA reads TGCAGTGCTAGAGAACCCCTGAGACTCAATGAGCAGTTCTTC.

V and J are TRBV2 and TRBJ2-7, with 11 bases that match TRBD2. Trimming at V came to 6 bases and at J to 3 bases, leaving 7 bases not matched to a gene. The CDR3 is 15 residues long. CDR1 is SNHLY and CDR2 is FYNNEI in the germline V gene. The CDR3 region has the DNA TGTGCCAGCAGACTAGCGGGGGATTCGATCTACGAGCAGTACTTC. This codes for CASRLAGDSIYEQYF.

This clonotype has at least ten counts. The chain combines TRBV6-1 with TRBJ2-3; D ambiguous. The CDR3 runs 13 residues. Germline V gene lookup returns CDR1 MNHNS and CDR2 SASEGT. V lost 0 bases to trimming and J lost 10 bases, with 11 bases between them. CDR3 sequence: CASSEASLTAQYF. The CDR3 nucleotides are TGTGCCAGCAGTGAAGCCTCCCTAACGGCGCAGTATTTT.

This sequence joins TRBV28 and TRBJ2-7; 8 nucleotides line up with TRBD1. Trimming took 7 bases from V and 2 from J; bases not matched to a gene: 7. This CDR3 is built from 14 residues. Germline V CDR1 and CDR2: MDHEN, SYDVKM. The CDR3 DNA is TGTGCCAGCACCACTGGACAGGGCGCCTACGAGCAGTACTTC. Protein product: CASTTGQGAYEQYF.

This clonotype was seen a few times. This chain uses TRBV12-3 or TRBV12-4 with TRBJ1-1; no clear D gene. The ends were cut back, 6 bases at V and 9 bases at J, with 11 bases in the middle. The CDR3 contains 11 residues. CDR3 amino acids: CASRAERKAFF. CDR3 DNA: TGTGCCAGCAGGGCGGAGAGGAAAGCTTTCTTT.

With regard to this clonotype: Relative to the germline gene, one junction end is altered; a read error may explain this. The chain has TRBV6-1 and TRBJ1-2; 7 bases agree with TRBD1. The length of the CDR3 is 16 residues. Per the germline V gene, CDR1 is MNHNS and CDR2 is SASEGT. CDR3 DNA: TGTGCCGGCAGTCGAGCCGGGACAGAGACGTCATATGGCTACACCTTC. It is translated as CAGSRAGTETSYGYTF.

V and J are TRBV3-1 and TRBJ1-5, with unresolved D. CDR1 LGHDT and CDR2 YNNKEL come from the germline V gene (reference sequence). V shed 4 bases and J shed 4 bases, with 8 bases lying between them. CDR3 size: 13 residues. The CDR3 sequence is CASSRETNQPQHF. The DNA of the CDR3 is TGTGCCAGCAGCCGAGAGACGAATCAGCCCCAGCATTTT. Supplemented by reference TRBV3-1 and TRBJ1-5, the full variable domain reads DTAVSQTPKYLVTQMGNDKSIKCEQNLGHDTMYWYKQDSKKFLKIMFSYNNKELIINETVPNRFSPKSPDKAHLNLHINSLELGDSAVYFCASSRETNQPQHFGDGTRLSIL.

The chain uses TRBV12-3 or TRBV12-4 and TRBJ2-5; no definite D call. V was clipped by 0 bases and J by 5 bases, with 13 bases between them. This CDR3 is 15 amino acids long. The CDR3 protein is CASSLAAGPRETQYF. The CDR3 region has the DNA TGTGCCAGCAGTTTAGCGGCAGGCCCCCGGGAGACCCAGTACTTC.

CDR3 coding DNA: TGTGCCAGCAGTTTAGAGCGGGGCGCGCAAGAGACCCAGTACTTC. Translating it yields CASSLERGAQETQYF. This chain links TRBV12-3 or TRBV12-4 with TRBJ2-5; TRBD2 matches 7 bases. V was pared by 1 base and J by 2 bases, with 4 bases of the junction left unmatched. The CDR3 sequence is 15 residues long.

The chain couples TRBV7-9 to TRBJ2-7, with D perhaps assigned TRBD1 or TRBD2 (5 bases each). This CDR3 contains 15 residues. V shed 5 bases and J shed 3 bases, with 17 bases lying between them. Germline CDR1 reads SEHNR; CDR2 reads FQNEAQ (reference sequence). The CDR3 spells CASSTDRDGYYEQYF. The DNA of the CDR3 is TGTGCCAGCAGCACCGATCGGGACGGTTACTACGAGCAGTACTTC.

The chain's CDR3 is CASSEALRGGGYTF. CDR3 in DNA: TGTGCCAGCAGTGAAGCGCTAAGGGGCGGTGGCTACACCTTC. The rearrangement links TRBV2 to TRBJ1-2; a weak D match, TRBD1 (5 bases). Trimming shortened V by 0 bases and J by 7 bases, and 12 bases separated the two germline ends. Germline CDR1 and CDR2: SNHLY and FYNNEI. This CDR3 is 14 amino acids long.

The chain carries TRBV19 and TRBJ1-3; a weak D match, TRBD1 (5 bases). Germline V gives CDR1 LNHDA, CDR2 SQIVND (reference sequence). This CDR3 has 15 residues. The V and J ends lost 2 bases and 0 bases respectively, with 8 bases between them. CDR3 region: CASSIQGYSGNTIYF. The CDR3 DNA is TGTGCCAGTAGTATACAGGGATACTCTGGAAACACCATATATTTT.